The 27 T cell receptor beta chains below come from one sample, sequenced in a study of CD8+CD57+ T cells in acquired aplastic anemia. Patients chosen for sequencing had CD8+CD57+ cells that had expanded, as shown by flow cytometry. Genomic DNA, serving as template, underwent TCR beta VDJ and CDR3 profiling. Via MiXCR, TCRdb re-called the reads, giving one row per CDR3 protein. The profile shows about 160,000 distinct CDR3 sequences, around 52% of them singletons. The sequencing sample was made of sorted CD4+, CD8+, or CD8+CD57+ T cells (not recorded which) from PBMCs. The source of these receptors is a human donor with aplastic anemia.

The sample holds one count of this clonotype. At one of its ends the junction is not consistent with the germline gene, which may arise from a read error. The rearrangement uses TRBV20-1 and TRBJ1-2; maybe TRBD1 (5 bases). CDR1 is DFQATT and CDR2 is SNEGSKA in the germline V gene (reference sequence). The CDR3 totals 11 residues. CDR3 in DNA: TGCAGCGCTACGGGGGAATATGGCTACACCTTC. Its translation is CSATGEYGYTF.

This clonotype was counted at least ten times. The CDR3 bases are TGTGCCAGCAGTCCCTCTTGGTATGGGGCCAACGTCCTGACTTTC. This gives the protein CASSPSWYGANVLTF. This chain uses TRBV6-5 with TRBJ2-6; D unclear. Germline V gives CDR1 MNHEY, CDR2 SVGAGI. The germline V and J ends were trimmed by 5 bases and 3 bases, with 11 bases remaining between them. The length of the CDR3 is 15 residues.

The rearrangement links TRBV7-6 to TRBJ2-7; no clear D gene. The CDR3 sequence is 12 residues long. Germline V gene sequence: CDR1 SGHVS, CDR2 FNYEAQ. Trimming took off 5 bases at V and 6 bases at J, with 11 bases between the two ends. In DNA, the CDR3 is TGTGCCAGCAGCCGTTATGCGAGCGAGCAGTACTTC. Its translation: CASSRYASEQYF.

This clonotype has ten or more counts. The gene calls are TRBV6-5 and TRBJ1-1; D remains unclear. The V gene's germline CDR1 is MNHEY and CDR2 SVGAGI. The CDR3 is 15 amino acids. Trimming took off 2 bases at V and 0 bases at J, with 10 bases between the two ends. DNA of the CDR3: TGTGCCAGCAGTTACCTCACGGCGATGAACACTGAAGCTTTCTTT. Amino acid sequence: CASSYLTAMNTEAFF.

As regards this clonotype: Just one base apart from a much larger clone, this may be a read error. The genes are TRBV5-1 and TRBJ2-1, with D unclear. Germline V gene data show CDR1 as SGHRS and CDR2 as YFSETQ. The CDR3 sequence is 12 residues long. CDR3 in DNA: TGCGCCAACAGCTTATCTGGGAATGAGCAGTTCTTC. This codes for CANSLSGNEQFF.

The chain links TRBV6-5 to TRBJ2-6; possible D gene TRBD1, 6 bases. V was trimmed by 0 bases and J by 3 bases, leaving 6 bases between them. Germline V CDR1 and CDR2: MNHEY, SVGAGI. CDR3 size: 15 residues. Here the CDR3 DNA reads TGTGCCAGCAGTTACTCGACAGGTGGGGCCAACGTCCTGACTTTC. Its protein is CASSYSTGGANVLTF.

There are a few counts of this clonotype. The chain links TRBV27 to TRBJ2-2, with D perhaps matching TRBD2 (5 bases). The CDR3 covers 14 residues. Trimming pared 5 bases from V and 7 bases from J, leaving 14 bases between. CDR1 is MNHEY and CDR2 is SMNVEV in the germline V gene (reference sequence). CDR3 residues: CASSTQLGDGELFF. CDR3 coding DNA: TGTGCCAGCAGTACCCAGCTCGGGGACGGGGAGCTGTTTTTT.

With regard to this clonotype: One end of the junction varies from germline; a read error may be responsible. This sequence joins TRBV29-1 and TRBJ1-1; 7 nucleotides align to TRBD1. The V gene's germline CDR1 is SQVTM and CDR2 ANQGSEA. CDR3 length equals 12 residues. CDR3 residues: CSAEDLTGEAFF. The CDR3 DNA follows: TGCAGCGCTGAAGATTTGACAGGGGAAGCTTTCTTT.

The chain employs TRBV29-1 and TRBJ1-2, with a possible D match to TRBD1 (5 bases). The ends were cut back, 4 bases at V and 14 bases at J, with 26 bases in the middle. The CDR3 consists of 14 residues. The germline V gene has CDR1 SQVTM and CDR2 ANQGSEA. The CDR3 sequence: CSVGVPGGVRGCTF. CDR3 in DNA: TGCAGCGTTGGCGTACCGGGAGGGGTCAGAGGTTGTACCTTC.

This clonotype occurred many times. This chain joins TRBV2 and TRBJ2-3; the D gene is possibly TRBD2 (6 bases). Trimming shortened V by 3 bases and J by 1 base, and 14 bases separated the two germline ends. The germline V gene has CDR1 SNHLY and CDR2 FYNNEI. The CDR3 consists of 16 residues. The CDR3 DNA sequence: TGTGCCAGCAGTGAGATGGGGGGAGGAGGCACAGATACGCAGTATTTT. Amino acids: CASSEMGGGGTDTQYF.

The V gene is TRBV20-1, the J gene TRBJ2-5, with a possible D match to TRBD1 (5 bases). The ends were cut back, 5 bases at V and 4 bases at J, with 11 bases in the middle. Germline CDR1 DFQATT, CDR2 SNEGSKA (reference sequence). The CDR3 has 12 residues. CDR3 sequence: CSAFRVVETQYF. The CDR3 DNA follows: TGCAGTGCTTTCAGGGTGGTAGAGACCCAGTACTTC.

The chain uses TRBV10-1 and TRBJ2-7, with 9 bases matching TRBD1. The CDR3 is made up of 20 amino acids. Germline V gives CDR1 WNHNN, CDR2 SYGVQD (reference sequence). With V trimmed by 3 bases and J by 4 bases, 22 bases remained unmatched. The CDR3 DNA reads as TGCGCCAGCAGTGACTTTGGGGACAGGGTGGGTGAAACCACCTTTTACGAGCAGTACTTC. Translation: CASSDFGDRVGETTFYEQYF.

The rearrangement links TRBV14 to TRBJ1-2, with 9 bases lining up with TRBD1. The V gene end was trimmed by 5 bases and the J gene end by 7 bases; junction bases not matched to a gene: 5. From germline, CDR1 is SGHDN and CDR2 FVKESK. The CDR3 contains 13 residues. The CDR3 bases are TGTGCCAGCAGCATCCGACAGGGGGGTGGCTACACCTTC. It specifies CASSIRQGGGYTF.

In nucleotides, the CDR3 is TGTGCCAGCAGCAGGGAGCCCGGGTGGGGACCGAACACCGGGGAGCTGTTTTTT. It specifies CASSREPGWGPNTGELFF. This chain joins TRBV7-9 and TRBJ2-2; possibly TRBD1 or TRBD2 for D (5 bases each). The V end lost 5 bases, the J end lost 0 bases, and 19 bases lay between the germline ends. The germline CDR1 and CDR2 sequences are SEHNR and FQNEAQ (reference sequence). The CDR3 extends over 18 amino acids. Based on the CDR3 plus reference TRBV7-9 and TRBJ2-2, the full variable domain is DTGVSQNPRHKITKRGQNVTFRCDPISEHNRLYWYRQTLGQGPEFLTYFQNEAQLEKSRLLSDRFSAERPKGSFSTLEIQRTEQGDSAMYLCASSREPGWGPNTGELFFGEGSRLTVL.

The rearrangement links TRBV11-3 to TRBJ1-1; weak D call: TRBD1 (6 bases). Between the trimmed V and J ends, which lost 3 bases and 4 bases, there was a span of 15 bases. The germline gives CDR1 SGHNT, CDR2 YENEEA. The CDR3 runs to 15 residues. CDR3 coding DNA: TGTGCCAGCAGCTTTTGGGCAGGGGCCGGCACTGAAGCTTTCTTT. Translation gives CASSFWAGAGTEAFF.

The CDR3 is CASSIDVFTGELFF. In DNA form, the CDR3 reads TGTGCCAGTAGTATCGACGTCTTCACCGGGGAGCTGTTTTTT. This chain connects TRBV19 to TRBJ2-2; D call uncertain. V lost 3 bases and J 4 bases, leaving 9 bases between the germline ends. CDR3 length: 14 amino acids. From germline, CDR1 is LNHDA and CDR2 SQIVND (reference sequence).

This clonotype was seen ten or more times. This chain connects TRBV10-3 to TRBJ1-5; tentatively, D is TRBD1 (5 bases). Trimming stripped 3 bases from V and 3 bases from J, with 6 bases between. Germline CDR1 and CDR2: ENHRY and SYGVKD. This CDR3 is built from 13 residues. In DNA form, the CDR3 reads TGTGCCATCAGTGACAGGGTCAATCAGCCCCAGCATTTT. Encoded protein: CAISDRVNQPQHF.

This clonotype showed up many times. A clone one base away is much larger, so this may be a read error. V is TRBV9 and J is TRBJ2-5, with TRBD2 identical over 10 bases. The CDR3 length is 14 residues. Germline V gene lookup returns CDR1 SGDLS and CDR2 YYNGEE. The CDR3 DNA is TGTGCCCGCAGCGTAGCGGGGGGCCAAGAGACCCAGTACTTC. This gives the protein CARSVAGGQETQYF. Complete variable domain (other parts from reference TRBV9 and TRBJ2-5): DSGVTQTPKHLITATGQRVTLRCSPRSGDLSVYWYQQSLDQGLQFLIQYYNGEERAKGNILERFSAQQFPDLHSELNLSSLELGDSALYFCARSVAGGQETQYFGPGTRLLVL.

V usage is TRBV15 and J usage is TRBJ1-5, with no clear D. V lost 0 bases and J lost 4, with 7 bases in between. Germline loops: CDR1 LNHNV, CDR2 YYDKDF (reference sequence). The CDR3 has 14 amino acids. This CDR3 reads CATSRDALNQPQHF. CDR3 bases: TGTGCCACCAGCAGAGATGCCCTAAATCAGCCCCAGCATTTT.

V is TRBV2 and J is TRBJ1-1; D not certain. V was clipped by 3 bases and J by 4 bases, with 12 bases between them. The CDR3 has 14 residues. Germline CDR1 reads SNHLY; CDR2 reads FYNNEI. The CDR3 bases are TGTGCCAGCAGTGATCCCGCGGGGAGCACTGAAGCTTTCTTT. Its protein is CASSDPAGSTEAFF.

The V and J genes are TRBV11-1 and TRBJ1-5; no firm D call. The CDR3 covers 13 residues. V was pared by 1 base and J by 4 bases, with 5 bases between. CDR1 is SGHAT and CDR2 is FQDESV in the germline V gene (reference sequence). In DNA, the CDR3 is TGTGCCAGCAGCTTAGTCCCAAATCAGCCCCAGCATTTT. Translation gives CASSLVPNQPQHF. The complete variable domain, with remaining parts taken from reference TRBV11-1 and TRBJ1-5, reads EAEVAQSPRYKITEKSQAVAFWCDPISGHATLYWYRQILGQGPELLVQFQDESVVDDSQLPKDRFSAERLKGVDSTLKIQPAELGDSAMYLCASSLVPNQPQHFGDGTRLSIL.

J is TRBJ2-7 and V is TRBV9, with TRBD2 identical over 16 bases. V shed 4 bases, J shed 7 bases, and the junction held 11 bases outside the gene matches. The CDR3 loop spans 17 amino acids. CDR1 SGDLS and CDR2 YYNGEE come from the germline V gene. The CDR3 here is CASSPGLAGGPRLEQYF. DNA of the CDR3: TGTGCCAGCAGCCCGGGACTAGCGGGAGGGCCGAGATTAGAGCAGTACTTC.

The table lists this clonotype with many counts. V is TRBV24-1 and J is TRBJ2-1, with D possibly being TRBD1 or TRBD2 (5 bases each). Trimming stripped 9 bases from V and 4 bases from J, with 9 bases between. The CDR3 has 12 amino acids. Per the germline V gene, CDR1 is KGHDR and CDR2 is SFDVKD. The CDR3 sequence: CATGDGYNEQFF. The CDR3 nucleotides are TGTGCCACCGGGGACGGATACAATGAGCAGTTCTTC.

V and J are TRBV10-3 and TRBJ2-5, with 7 bases that match TRBD2. Germline V gene lookup returns CDR1 ENHRY and CDR2 SYGVKD. The CDR3 contains 13 residues. V was clipped by 6 bases and J by 2 bases; unmatched bases: 3. The CDR3 coding sequence is TGTGCCATCAGCCGACTAGCTCAAGAGACCCAGTACTTC. Translation: CAISRLAQETQYF.

The chain uses TRBV3-1 and TRBJ1-6; tentative D call: TRBD1 (6 bases). This CDR3 is 16 amino acids long. V lost 0 bases and J lost 3, with 9 bases in between. Germline CDR1 is LGHDT and CDR2 is YNNKEL (reference sequence). The CDR3 DNA is TGTGCCAGCAGCCAAGATACAGGGCTCTATAATTCACCCCTCCACTTT. Its protein is CASSQDTGLYNSPLHF.

The chain joins TRBV6-1 to TRBJ2-5; 12 bases line up with TRBD1. The CDR3 runs 16 residues. The J segment lost 5 bases and the V segment lost 0 bases, leaving 4 bases of the junction unmatched. From germline, CDR1 is MNHNS and CDR2 SASEGT. Here the CDR3 reads CASSEAGDRGLETQYF. The CDR3 DNA is TGTGCCAGCAGTGAAGCAGGGGACAGGGGGCTCGAGACCCAGTACTTC.

V usage is TRBV7-8 and J usage is TRBJ2-1; D may be TRBD2 (6 bases). Germline-derived CDR1 and CDR2 are SGHVS and FQNEAQ. Trimming took 5 bases from V and 7 from J, leaving 21 bases between them. The CDR3 has 16 amino acids. CDR3 sequence: CASSGLGIAEGNEQFF. CDR3 DNA: TGTGCCAGCAGCGGTCTTGGAATAGCGGAAGGGAATGAGCAGTTCTTC.